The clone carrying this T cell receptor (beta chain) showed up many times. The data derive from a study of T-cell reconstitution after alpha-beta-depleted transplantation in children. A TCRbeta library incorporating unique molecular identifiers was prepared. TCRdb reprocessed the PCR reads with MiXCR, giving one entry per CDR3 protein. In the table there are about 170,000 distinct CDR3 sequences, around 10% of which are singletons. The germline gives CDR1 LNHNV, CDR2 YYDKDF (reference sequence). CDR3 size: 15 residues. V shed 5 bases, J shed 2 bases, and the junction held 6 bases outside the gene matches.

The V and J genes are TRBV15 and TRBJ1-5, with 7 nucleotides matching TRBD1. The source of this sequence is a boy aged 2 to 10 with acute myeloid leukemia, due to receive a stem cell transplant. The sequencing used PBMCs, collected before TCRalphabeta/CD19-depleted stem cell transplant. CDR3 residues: CATSPDRLGNQPQHF. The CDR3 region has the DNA TGTGCCACCAGCCCGGACAGGTTAGGCAATCAGCCCCAGCATTTT.